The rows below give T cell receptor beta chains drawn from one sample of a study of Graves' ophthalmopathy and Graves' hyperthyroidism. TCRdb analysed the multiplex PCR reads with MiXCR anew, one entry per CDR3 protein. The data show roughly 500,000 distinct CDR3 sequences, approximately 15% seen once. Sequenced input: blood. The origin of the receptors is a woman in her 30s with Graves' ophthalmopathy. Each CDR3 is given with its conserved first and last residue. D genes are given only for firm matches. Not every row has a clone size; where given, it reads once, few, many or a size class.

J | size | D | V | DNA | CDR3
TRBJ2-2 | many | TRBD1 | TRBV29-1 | TGCAGCGCCGCACGACAGGGGTTCGGGGAGCTGTTTTTT | CSAARQGFGELFF
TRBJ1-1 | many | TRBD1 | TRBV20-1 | TGCAGTCTCATCGGGACAGCGAACACTGAAGCTTTCTTT | CSLIGTANTEAFF
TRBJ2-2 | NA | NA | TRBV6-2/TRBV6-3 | TGTGCCAGCAATGCAGGGTATAACACCGGGGAGCTGTTTTTT | CASNAGYNTGELFF
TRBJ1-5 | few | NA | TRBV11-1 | TGTGCCAGCAGCCCCGAAAGGGGGAACAGCAATCAGCCCCAGCATTTT | CASSPERGNSNQPQHF
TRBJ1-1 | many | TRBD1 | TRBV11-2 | TGTGCCAGCACCCCCAGGGGGTGGGAGGAGACTGAAGCTTTCTTT | CASTPRGWEETEAFF
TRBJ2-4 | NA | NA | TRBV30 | TGTGCCTGGAGAATCCCGGGAGTAGCCAAAAACATTCAGTACTTC | CAWRIPGVAKNIQYF
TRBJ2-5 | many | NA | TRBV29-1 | TGCAGCGTAGAAGGGAAAGAGACCCAGTACTTC | CSVEGKETQYF
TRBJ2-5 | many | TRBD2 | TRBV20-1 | TGCAGTGCTGAGACTAGCGGGGGCACCGGGGTGACCCAGTACTTC | CSAETSGGTGVTQYF
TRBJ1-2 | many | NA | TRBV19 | TGTGCCAGTAGGTCTGCAGGTGACTTGGAAGGCTACACCTTC | CASRSAGDLEGYTF
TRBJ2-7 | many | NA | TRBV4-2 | TGTGCCAGCAGCAAGACGAGCCTCTTAAGGTCCACTTTCCGACAGTACTTC | CASSKTSLLRSTFRQYF
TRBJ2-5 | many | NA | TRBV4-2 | TGTGCCAGCAGCCAAAACAGCGGGCTTCAAGAGACCCAGTACTTC | CASSQNSGLQETQYF
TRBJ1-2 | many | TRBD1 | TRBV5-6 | TGTGCCAGCAGCTTGGTGACAGGGGGCTATGGCTACACCTTC | CASSLVTGGYGYTF
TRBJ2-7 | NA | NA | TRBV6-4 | TGTGCCAGCAGTGACTCGGTGAGCGCGGGCGAGCAGTACTTC | CASSDSVSAGEQYF
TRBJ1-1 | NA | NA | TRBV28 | TGTGCCAGCAGAGCGACTGCTACTTCCACTGAAGCTTTCTTT | CASRATATSTEAFF
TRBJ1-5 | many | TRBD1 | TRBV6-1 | TGTGCCAGCAGTGAGGGACAGGGAAGCAATCAGCCCCAGCATTTT | CASSEGQGSNQPQHF
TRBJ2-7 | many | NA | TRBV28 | TGTGCCAGCAGTTTTGTCTACGAGCAGTACTTC | CASSFVYEQYF
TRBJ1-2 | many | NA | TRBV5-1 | TGCGCCAGCACCCAGGACAACCGTCAGGGCGGCTACACCTTC | CASTQDNRQGGYTF
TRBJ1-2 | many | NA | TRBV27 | TGTGCCACCCTGGGAACGGGACAAAACTATGGCTACACCTTC | CATLGTGQNYGYTF
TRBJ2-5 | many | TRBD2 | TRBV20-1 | TGCAGTGCTACCTGGACTAGCGGGGACCAAGAGACCCAGTACTTC | CSATWTSGDQETQYF
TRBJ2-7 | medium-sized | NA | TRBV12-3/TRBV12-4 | TGTGCCAGCAGTTTAGTGGGGTTCGAGCAGTACTTC | CASSLVGFEQYF
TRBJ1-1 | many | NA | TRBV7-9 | TGTGCCAGCAGCTCTCTAGTGAACACTGAAGCTTTCTTT | CASSSLVNTEAFF
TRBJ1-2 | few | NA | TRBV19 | TGTGCCAGTAGTATGGTTCCTCGGGCCTCTGGCTACACCTTC | CASSMVPRASGYTF
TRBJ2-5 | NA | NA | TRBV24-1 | TGTGCCAGCAGTTTGCATCAAGGGCAGGAGGACTGGGAGACCCAGTACTTC | CASSLHQGQEDWETQYF
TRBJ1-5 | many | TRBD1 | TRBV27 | TGTGCCAGCTGTACAGGGGGCGGACAGCCCCAGCATTTT | CASCTGGGQPQHF
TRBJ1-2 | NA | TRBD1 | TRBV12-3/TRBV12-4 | TGTGCCAGCAGTGCGTCACAGGGGATAATCTATGGCTACACCTTC | CASSASQGIIYGYTF
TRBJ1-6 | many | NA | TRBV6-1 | TGTGCCAGCAGTGAAGCGACCCTCGGGACCCTCCACTTT | CASSEATLGTLHF
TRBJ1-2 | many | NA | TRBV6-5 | TGTGCCAGCAGTTACGAGGGGCTTGGAGGCTACACCTTC | CASSYEGLGGYTF
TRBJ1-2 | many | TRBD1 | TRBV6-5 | TGTGCCAGCAGTCCCCCGACAGGGCATGGGAGCTACACCTTC | CASSPPTGHGSYTF
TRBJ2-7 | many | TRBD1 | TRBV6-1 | TGTGCCACCCGAGGGAGACAGGGCTACGAGCAGTACTTC | CATRGRQGYEQYF
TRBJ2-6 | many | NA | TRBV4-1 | TGCGCCAGCAGTCCAAACGTCTCACCCAACGTCCTGACTTTC | CASSPNVSPNVLTF
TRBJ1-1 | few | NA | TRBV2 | TGTGCCAGCGCAGGGCTCGATACTGAAGCTTTCTTT | CASAGLDTEAFF
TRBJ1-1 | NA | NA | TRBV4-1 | TGCGCCAGCAGCCAAGTCTACAGGGAGAACACTGAAGCTTTCTTT | CASSQVYRENTEAFF
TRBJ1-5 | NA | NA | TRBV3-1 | TGTGCCAGCAGCCAAGAGGGGTTGGGCAATCAGCCCCAGCATTTT | CASSQEGLGNQPQHF
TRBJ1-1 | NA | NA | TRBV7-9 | TGTGCCAGCAGCACCACACCGTTGAACACTGAAGCTTTCTTT | CASSTTPLNTEAFF
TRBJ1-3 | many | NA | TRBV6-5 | TGTGCCAGCAGTTGGGGGGAGGCGGGCAACTCTGGAAACACCATATATTTT | CASSWGEAGNSGNTIYF
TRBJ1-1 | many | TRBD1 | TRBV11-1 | TGTGCCAGCAGCTTACCGACAGGGGGGGGCACTGAAGCTTTCTTT | CASSLPTGGGTEAFF
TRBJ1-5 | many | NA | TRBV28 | TGTGCCAGCAGACCGGGACACCTTACTCATCAGCCCCAGCATTTT | CASRPGHLTHQPQHF
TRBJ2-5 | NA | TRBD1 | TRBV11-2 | TGTGCCAGCAGCTCCTTTAATAGATGGACAGGGGGCGAGGAGACCCAGTACTTC | CASSSFNRWTGGEETQYF
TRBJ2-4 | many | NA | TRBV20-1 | TGCAGTGCTAGAGAGCCCATAGACGAAGCTATAGCCAAAAACATTCAGTACTTC | CSAREPIDEAIAKNIQYF
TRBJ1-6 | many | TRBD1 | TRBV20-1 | TGCAGTGCTAGAGAGACAGGGATGAATTCACCCCTCCACTTT | CSARETGMNSPLHF
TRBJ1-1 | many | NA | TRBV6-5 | TGTGCCAGCAGTTACGGGGGTTTGGGCACTGAAGCTTTCTTT | CASSYGGLGTEAFF
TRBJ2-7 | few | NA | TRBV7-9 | TGTGCCAGCAGCCTTCACGGGGGCGTCGAGCAGTACTTC | CASSLHGGVEQYF
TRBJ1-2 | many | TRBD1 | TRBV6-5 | TGTGCCAGCTTGGACAGGGTGAACTATGGCTACACCTTC | CASLDRVNYGYTF
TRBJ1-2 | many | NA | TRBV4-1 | TGCGCCAGCAGCCAGACCCGAGGAGGGGGTAACGGCTACACCTTC | CASSQTRGGGNGYTF
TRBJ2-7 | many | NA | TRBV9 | TGTGCCAGCAGCGTAGGCGGTTCCTACGAGCAGTACTTC | CASSVGGSYEQYF
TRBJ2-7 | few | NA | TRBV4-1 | TGCGCCAGCAGCCAAGAATCCGTTAGTCTGCGGGAGCAGTACTTC | CASSQESVSLREQYF
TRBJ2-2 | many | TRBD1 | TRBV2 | TGTGCCAGCAGGTCGGGACAGGGTGAAACCGGGGAGCTGTTTTTT | CASRSGQGETGELFF
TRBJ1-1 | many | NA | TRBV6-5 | TGTGCCAGCAGTTACAGTTGGGCAGGTACGAACACTGAAGCTTTCTTT | CASSYSWAGTNTEAFF
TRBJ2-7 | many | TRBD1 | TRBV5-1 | TGCGCCAGCAGCTTGTCTACGGACAGGGGAGGCCACGAGCAGTACTTC | CASSLSTDRGGHEQYF
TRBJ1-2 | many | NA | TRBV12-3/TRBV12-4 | TGTGCCAGCAGTTTCGGGCCGGGAGGCTATGGCTACACCTTC | CASSFGPGGYGYTF
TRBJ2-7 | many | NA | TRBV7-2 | TGTGCCAGCAGCTTAGCACGGGACTCCTACGAGCAGTACTTC | CASSLARDSYEQYF
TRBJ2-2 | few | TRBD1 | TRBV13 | TGTGCCAGCAGTAACCGGGACAGGGGCACAACCGGGGAGCTGTTTTTT | CASSNRDRGTTGELFF
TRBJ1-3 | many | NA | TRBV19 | TGTGCCAGTAGTATCCAGGGGATGGACTCTGGAAACACCATATATTTT | CASSIQGMDSGNTIYF
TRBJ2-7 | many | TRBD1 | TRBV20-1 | TGCAGTGCTAGGTTATCGGCGGGACAGGGTTCCTACGAGCAGTACTTC | CSARLSAGQGSYEQYF
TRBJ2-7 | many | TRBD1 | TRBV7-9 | TGTGCCAGCAGCTTCCCGGACAGGGGAAACGAGCAGTACTTC | CASSFPDRGNEQYF
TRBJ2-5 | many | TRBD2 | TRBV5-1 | TGCGCCAGCAGCCGTAGCGGGAGACCAGAAGAGACCCAGTACTTC | CASSRSGRPEETQYF
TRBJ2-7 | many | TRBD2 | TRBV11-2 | TGTGCCAGCACCTCAGGACTAGCGGGAGGGCCGACCTACGAGCAGTACTTC | CASTSGLAGGPTYEQYF
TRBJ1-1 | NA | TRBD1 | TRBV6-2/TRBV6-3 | TGTGCCAGCAGTTACTCGACAGGGACAGCTTTCTTT | CASSYSTGTAFF
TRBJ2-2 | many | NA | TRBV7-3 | TGTGCCAGCAGCCCTGGGGTGACCCGGGAGCTGTTTTTT | CASSPGVTRELFF